These T cell receptor beta chains were read from a single sample in a study of STAT5B mutations in CD4+ large granular lymphocyte leukemia. Profiled with immunoSEQ multiplex PCR; TCRdb holds only in-frame clones, not every one. This table holds fewer than 30,000 clones, 65% to 80% found once. Material: CD4+ T cells from blood buffy coats. The receptors were sampled from a human donor in good health. The CDR3 runs from the conserved cysteine through the conserved F or W. D genes are given only for firm matches. Clone size is not always given. Where it is, it says once, few, many or a class for expanded clones.

D gene | clone size | J gene | V gene | CDR3 DNA | CDR3 protein
. | few | TRBJ2-7 | TRBV5-1 | TGCGCCAGCAGCTTGAGGCAGGGGCATTACGAGCAGTACTTC | CASSLRQGHYEQYF
. | . | TRBJ2-1 | TRBV5-4 | TGTGCCAGCAGCTTGGAGGCGAGTGGCGAGCAGTTCTTC | CASSLEASGEQFF
. | . | TRBJ1-1 | TRBV6-5 | TGTGCCAGCAGTTTTCGAGGTGGTGGGACTGAAGCTTTCTTT | CASSFRGGGTEAFF
. | . | TRBJ2-5 | TRBV7-2 | TGTGCCAGCCGAGAGCTGGGGACCCAGTACTTC | CASRELGTQYF
. | few | TRBJ1-6 | TRBV6-1 | TGTGCCAGCAGGGAAGCACTCGGGAATTCACCCCTCCACTTT | CASREALGNSPLHF
. | . | TRBJ2-2 | TRBV10-3 | TGTGCCATCAGTGGGGGACTCGGAGGCCCGAGCACCGGGGAGCTGTTTTTT | CAISGGLGGPSTGELFF
TRBD1 | . | TRBJ1-2 | TRBV9 | TGTGCCAGCAGCAACCTAGCCGGGACAGGGTATGGCTACACCTTC | CASSNLAGTGYGYTF
. | few | TRBJ1-2 | TRBV4-1 | TGCGCCAGCAGCGGAGACGCACAGATCTATGGCTACACCTTC | CASSGDAQIYGYTF
. | . | TRBJ1-2 | TRBV5-4 | TGTACCAGCAGCCCGAGGACGGCTAACTATGGCTACACCTTC | CTSSPRTANYGYTF
. | few | TRBJ1-4 | TRBV28 | TGTGCCAGCAGTTCAGCTAATGAAAAACTGTTTTTT | CASSSANEKLFF
. | few | TRBJ1-5 | TRBV19 | TGTGCCAGTGCACCGGGACACCTGAATCGTCAGCCCCAGCATTTT | CASAPGHLNRQPQHF
. | . | TRBJ1-1 | TRBV28 | TGTGCCAGCACCCCGGGAGGCACGATTTCTCTGAACACTGAAGCTTTCTTT | CASTPGGTISLNTEAFF
. | . | TRBJ1-1 | TRBV30 | TGTGCCTGGAGCCGGCAGGGGAACACTGAAGCTTTCTTT | CAWSRQGNTEAFF
. | . | TRBJ2-5 | TRBV29-1 | TGCAGCGTCCAGACCGGGACAATCCAAGAGACCCAGTACTTC | CSVQTGTIQETQYF
TRBD1 | once | TRBJ1-6 | TRBV28 | TGTGCCAGCAGGCCGACAGGGCAAAATTCACCCCTCCACTTT | CASRPTGQNSPLHF
. | . | TRBJ2-5 | TRBV2 | TGTGCCAGCAGTGAAGGGACGGTCGTGTCCGCCCAGTACTTC | CASSEGTVVSAQYF
. | . | TRBJ1-2 | TRBV7-3 | TGTGCCAGCAGCGCAACCCCGGGCGGCGGCTACACCTTC | CASSATPGGGYTF
TRBD1 | . | TRBJ1-6 | TRBV29-1 | TGCAGCGTTGACAGGGGGCGGGTGGCCCTCCACTTT | CSVDRGRVALHF
. | . | TRBJ1-1 | TRBV18 | TGTGCCAGCTCACCTTCGAGGGACACTGAAGCTTTCTTT | CASSPSRDTEAFF
TRBD1 | . | TRBJ2-1 | TRBV18 | TGTGCCAGCTCACCTCCGGACAGGGTATCGTACAATGAGCAGTTCTTC | CASSPPDRVSYNEQFF
. | . | TRBJ2-7 | TRBV18 | TGTGCCAGCTCACCAGGGACTCTCTACGAGCAGTACTTC | CASSPGTLYEQYF
TRBD2 | once | TRBJ2-2 | TRBV5-1 | TGCGCCAGCAGCTTGGGACTAGCGGGAGGGCCCCTAGCCGGGGAGCTGTTTTTT | CASSLGLAGGPLAGELFF
. | . | TRBJ2-2 | TRBV5-5 | TGTGCCAGCAGCTTGACCGGACCAGCGAACACCGGGGAGCTGTTTTTT | CASSLTGPANTGELFF
TRBD1 | once | TRBJ2-7 | TRBV5-4 | TGTGCCAGCAGCTCCGTACAGGGGGCCCAGTACGAGCAGTACTTC | CASSSVQGAQYEQYF
TRBD1 | . | TRBJ1-1 | TRBV5-1 | TGCGCCAGCAGCCCCATCCCCGACAGGGGCACTGAAGCTTTCTTT | CASSPIPDRGTEAFF
. | . | TRBJ2-7 | TRBV2 | TGTGCCAGCTCTTACTCCTACGAGCAGTACTTC | CASSYSYEQYF
TRBD1 | . | TRBJ1-2 | TRBV6-1 | TGTGCCAGCAGTAGGACAGGGGGCGAGGGCTACACCTTC | CASSRTGGEGYTF
. | few | TRBJ2-7 | TRBV6-6 | TGTGCCAGCAGTTACTCGAGGGACGAGCAGTACTTC | CASSYSRDEQYF
. | once | TRBJ2-5 | TRBV2 | TGTGCCAGCAGTGGGCGGGCGGCCCCAAGAGAGACCCAGTACTTC | CASSGRAAPRETQYF
. | . | TRBJ2-3 | TRBV5-6 | TGTGCCAGCAGCTTGGGAGTTACTAGCACAGATACGCAGTATTTT | CASSLGVTSTDTQYF
. | . | TRBJ2-2 | TRBV30 | TGTGCCTGGAGGGAGGACTACAGGAACACCGGGGAGCTGTTTTTT | CAWREDYRNTGELFF
. | . | TRBJ2-2 | TRBV7-2 | TGTGCCAGCAGCTTAGCTTCGCCCACCGGGGAGCTGTTTTTT | CASSLASPTGELFF
TRBD2 | once | TRBJ2-2 | TRBV7-2 | TGTGCCAGCAGCTTAGCTAGCGGGGGGGCCTATGCCGGGGAGCTGTTTTTT | CASSLASGGAYAGELFF
. | few | TRBJ2-1 | TRBV10-1 | TGCGCCAGCAGTGAACGGGAGGAGCAGTTCTTC | CASSEREEQFF
TRBD2 | few | TRBJ2-1 | TRBV5-1 | TGCGCCAGCAGCCCGACTAGCGGGTTCGGCAATGAGCAGTTCTTC | CASSPTSGFGNEQFF
. | . | TRBJ2-2 | TRBV14 | TGTGCCAGCAGCCAAGATCTCGGGTTGGATTACGAGGAGCTGTTTTTT | CASSQDLGLDYEELFF
. | . | TRBJ2-1 | TRBV19 | TGTGCCAGTAGTAGGACAGTTAGTGGAAGTGAGCAGTTCTTC | CASSRTVSGSEQFF
TRBD1 | . | TRBJ1-4 | TRBV9 | TGTGCCAGCTCTAGGGGGACCGGGACAGTTGAGGGAAAACTGTTTTTT | CASSRGTGTVEGKLFF
. | . | TRBJ1-3 | TRBV15 | TGTGCCACCAGCAGAGCGGGGGTTGGAAACACCATATATTTT | CATSRAGVGNTIYF
. | . | TRBJ2-1 | TRBV18 | TGTGCCAGCTCACCCGGTCGCCGAAGCTCCTACAATGAGCAGTTCTTC | CASSPGRRSSYNEQFF
. | . | TRBJ2-7 | TRBV7-9 | TGTGCCAGCAGTCTAGATTTTTACGAGCAGTACTTC | CASSLDFYEQYF
TRBD2 | . | TRBJ2-1 | TRBV19 | TGTGCCAGTAGTAGGACTAGCGGGAGGGCGGGCTCCTACAATGAGCAGTTCTTC | CASSRTSGRAGSYNEQFF
. | . | TRBJ1-2 | TRBV11-2 | TGTGCCAGCAGCTTACTGGGTGGGGGCGGCTACACCTTC | CASSLLGGGGYTF
TRBD1 | . | TRBJ1-6 | TRBV28 | TGTGCCAGCAGTTTTATGGGACGGACAGGGGATAATTCACCCCTCCACTTT | CASSFMGRTGDNSPLHF
TRBD1 | . | TRBJ2-7 | TRBV11-2 | TGTGCCAGCAGCTTCGGACCGGGACAGGGGCACGAGCAGTACTTC | CASSFGPGQGHEQYF
. | . | TRBJ1-6 | TRBV28 | TGTGCCAGCAGCCGAGGGACGGGAAGCTCCTATAATTCACCCCTCCACTTT | CASSRGTGSSYNSPLHF
TRBD2 | . | TRBJ2-7 | TRBV28 | TGTGCCAGCAGACCGAGGACTAGCGCTCCGGACGAGCAGTACTTC | CASRPRTSAPDEQYF
. | . | TRBJ2-5 | TRBV7-9 | TGTGCCAGCAGCTTAGGGTCGGGTGAGCGCACGGGACGAGAGACCCAGTACTTC | CASSLGSGERTGRETQYF
TRBD1 | . | TRBJ2-7 | TRBV19 | TGTGCCAGTAGAAAGACAGGGTCGGAAGACTACGAGCAGTACTTC | CASRKTGSEDYEQYF
. | once | TRBJ2-5 | TRBV28 | TGTGCCAGCAGTTTCTCCGTTGACCAAGAGGCCCAGTACTTC | CASSFSVDQEAQYF
. | . | TRBJ2-7 | TRBV5-1 | TGCGCCAGCAGCTTGGAAACTAGCTCCTACGAGCAGTACTTC | CASSLETSSYEQYF
TRBD1 | once | TRBJ2-7 | TRBV6-5 | TGTGCCAGCAGTTCAGGGGACAGAACCTACGAGCAGTACTTC | CASSSGDRTYEQYF